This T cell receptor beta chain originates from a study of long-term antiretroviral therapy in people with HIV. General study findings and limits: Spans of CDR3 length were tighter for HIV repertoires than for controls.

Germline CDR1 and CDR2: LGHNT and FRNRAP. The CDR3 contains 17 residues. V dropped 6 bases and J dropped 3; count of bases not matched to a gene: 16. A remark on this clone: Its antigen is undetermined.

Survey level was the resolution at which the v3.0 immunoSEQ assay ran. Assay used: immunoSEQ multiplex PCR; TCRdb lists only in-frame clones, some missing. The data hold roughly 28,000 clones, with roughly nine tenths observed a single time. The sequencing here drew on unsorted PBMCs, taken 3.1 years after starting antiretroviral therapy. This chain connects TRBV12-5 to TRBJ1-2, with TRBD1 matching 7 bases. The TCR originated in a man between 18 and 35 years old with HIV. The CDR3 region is CASGLGQILSSYYGYTF. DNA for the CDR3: TGTGCTAGTGGCCTGGGACAGATCCTCTCTTCTTACTATGGCTACACCTTC.